These 24 T cell receptor beta chains were all obtained from the same sample, sequenced in a study of T cell responses to AZD1222 COVID-19 vaccine. The assay was immunoSEQ multiplex PCR, and TCRdb's table has in-frame clones only and misses some. The table shows some 130,000 clones, with over 75% occurring only once. The sample here was peripheral blood, taken on day 0 of AZD1222 vaccination. The receptors stem from an adult in good health.

The chain joins TRBV6-5 to TRBJ1-3; TRBD1 matches at 9 bases. The CDR3 length is 15 residues. Germline V gives CDR1 MNHEY, CDR2 SVGAGI. Unmatched junction bases numbered 11, after V lost 7 bases and J lost 7 bases. CDR3 loop: CASNLQGAPSNTIYF. DNA of the CDR3: TGTGCCAGCAACTTACAGGGGGCGCCGAGTAACACCATATATTTT.

V gene TRBV19 combines with J gene TRBJ1-1; 12 nucleotides match TRBD1. Germline V gene sequence: CDR1 LNHDA, CDR2 SQIVND (reference sequence). After removal of 7 bases from V and 0 bases from J, the junction contained 6 bases not matched to a gene. The CDR3 is 16 amino acids. CDR3 sequence reads: CASTTRDRGLNTEAFF. CDR3 bases: TGTGCCAGTACCACCCGGGACAGGGGGCTGAACACTGAAGCTTTCTTT. Full variable domain (remainder filled in from reference TRBV19 and TRBJ1-1): DGGITQSPKYLFRKEGQNVTLSCEQNLNHDAMYWYRQDPGQGLRLIYYSQIVNDFQKGDIAEGYSVSREKKESFPLTVTSAQKNPTAFYLCASTTRDRGLNTEAFFGQGTRLTVV.

The rearrangement links TRBV10-3 to TRBJ2-3; 12 positions match TRBD2. CDR1 is ENHRY, CDR2 SYGVKD, per germline. The CDR3 contains 17 residues. J gave up 5 bases and V 2 bases, and 8 bases lay outside the gene matches. The CDR3 region is CAISEAPSGGAGDTQYF. DNA for the CDR3: TGTGCCATCAGTGAGGCCCCTAGCGGGGGGGCCGGAGATACGCAGTATTTT.

The J gene is TRBJ2-7, the V gene TRBV6-2 or TRBV6-3; TRBD1 matches 7 bases. CDR1 and CDR2 (germline): MNHEY, SVGEGT. V gave up 6 bases and J gave up 1 base; unmatched junction bases: 6. The CDR3 is made up of 14 amino acids. CDR3: CASSRGRGSYEQYF. The CDR3 DNA reads as TGTGCCAGCAGCCGGGGCAGGGGGTCCTACGAGCAGTACTTC.

CDR3 in DNA: TGTGCCAGCAGCTTATCGGGACAGGGGAACTATGGCTACACCTTC. This gives the protein CASSLSGQGNYGYTF. The J gene is TRBJ1-2, the V gene TRBV11-2, with TRBD1 identical over 10 bases. The CDR3 extends over 15 amino acids. From germline, CDR1 is SGHAT and CDR2 FQNNGV. V dropped 2 bases and J dropped 2; count of bases not matched to a gene: 2.

This chain links TRBV7-9 with TRBJ1-1, with 7 bases that match TRBD1. The CDR3 length is 15 residues. With V trimmed by 5 bases and J by 0 bases, 6 bases remained unmatched. Per the germline V gene, CDR1 is SEHNR and CDR2 is FQNEAQ (reference sequence). The CDR3 DNA sequence: TGTGCCAGCAGCACAGGACAGGCACTGAACACTGAAGCTTTCTTT. Residues: CASSTGQALNTEAFF.

This clone has a single count. DNA of the CDR3: TGTGCCAGCAGCTTAGATTTCACCAGGCCCGAGCAGTACTTC. Amino acid sequence: CASSLDFTRPEQYF. The chain recombines TRBV11-3 with TRBJ2-7; D is unclear. The CDR3 runs to 14 residues. The V and J ends lost 0 bases and 6 bases respectively, with 12 bases between them. The germline V gene encodes CDR1 SGHNT and CDR2 YENEEA.

J is TRBJ1-5 and V is TRBV24-1, with D unresolved. The CDR3 has 14 residues. Trimming pared 3 bases from V and 6 bases from J, leaving 11 bases between. Germline CDR1 and CDR2: KGHDR and SFDVKD. CDR3 sequence: CATSDLSESQPQHF. The CDR3 nucleotides are TGTGCCACCAGTGATCTGTCGGAAAGTCAGCCCCAGCATTTT.

The chain joins TRBV7-6 to TRBJ2-3; TRBD2 matches at 8 bases. CDR1 SGHVS and CDR2 FNYEAQ come from the germline V gene. The V and J ends lost 1 base and 5 bases, in that order; junction bases with no gene match: 8. There are 16 residues in the CDR3. The CDR3 region has the DNA TGTGCCAGCAGCTTAGGGGTCGCGGGGGGCGTAGATACGCAGTATTTT. This encodes CASSLGVAGGVDTQYF.

The gene calls are TRBV29-1 and TRBJ1-3; D gene unclear. The CDR3 covers 13 residues. Germline CDR1 reads SQVTM; CDR2 reads ANQGSEA. V was shortened by 4 bases and J by 2 bases, with 9 bases between the two germline ends. The CDR3: CSVAVGTGNTIYF. The CDR3 bases are TGCAGCGTTGCTGTAGGGACTGGAAACACCATATATTTT.

V usage is TRBV2 and J usage is TRBJ1-3; D might be TRBD1 (6 bases). V lost 5 bases to trimming and J lost 1 base, with 12 bases between them. Germline V gene lookup returns CDR1 SNHLY and CDR2 FYNNEI. This CDR3 spans 15 amino acids. The CDR3 spells CASSLQGGSGNTIYF. The CDR3 region has the DNA TGTGCCAGCAGTTTACAGGGAGGGTCTGGAAACACCATATATTTT.

This rearrangement joins TRBV18 to TRBJ1-5, with 7 bases fitting TRBD1. This CDR3 contains 14 residues. Germline CDR1 KGHSH, CDR2 LQKENI. V gave up 5 bases and J gave up 7 bases; unmatched junction bases: 8. CDR3 residues: CASSADRARQPQHF. The CDR3 region has the DNA TGTGCCAGCTCAGCCGACAGGGCCAGGCAGCCCCAGCATTTT.

The chain couples TRBV4-2 to TRBJ2-4, with TRBD2 matching over 7 bases. Germline lookup yields CDR1 LGHNA and CDR2 YNFKEQ. J was trimmed by 1 base and V by 0 bases; bases with no gene match: 12. The CDR3 length is 19 residues. The CDR3 nucleotides are TGTGCCAGCAGCCAAGACGGCGGGGGAGGAGGTATGGCCAAAAACATTCAGTACTTC. Translating it yields CASSQDGGGGGMAKNIQYF.

The chain joins TRBV2 to TRBJ2-7; a weak D match, TRBD2 (5 bases). This CDR3 has 14 residues. V lost 6 bases to trimming and J lost 7 bases, with 19 bases between them. CDR1 is SNHLY and CDR2 is FYNNEI in the germline V gene. Here the CDR3 reads CASRDLGGPGEQYF. The CDR3 nucleotides are TGTGCCAGCAGGGATCTAGGAGGCCCTGGGGAGCAGTACTTC.

The chain couples TRBV11-2 to TRBJ1-6; 7 bases map to TRBD1. V lost 6 bases to trimming and J lost 6 bases; unmatched junction nucleotides: 5. From germline, CDR1 is SGHAT and CDR2 FQNNGV. This CDR3 has 14 residues. The CDR3 DNA follows: TGTGCCAGCAGTCGCCGACAGGGTAATTCACCCCTCCACTTT. Its protein product is CASSRRQGNSPLHF.

The chain has TRBV6-5 and TRBJ1-2; 9 bases match TRBD1. The CDR3 length is 14 residues. The J segment lost 8 bases and the V segment lost 6 bases, leaving 10 bases of the junction unmatched. In germline, CDR1 is MNHEY, CDR2 SVGAGI. CDR3 in DNA: TGTGCCAGCAGCCGGGACAGGGCGATGGGCGGCTACACCTTC. This codes for CASSRDRAMGGYTF.

Only one count was recorded for this clone. This sequence joins TRBV11-3 and TRBJ1-2; D gene ambiguous. V was shortened by 3 bases and J by 5 bases, with 10 bases between the two germline ends. The CDR3 sequence is 13 residues long. Germline lookup yields CDR1 SGHNT and CDR2 YENEEA. CDR3 nucleotide sequence: TGTGCCAGCAGCTTTTTGTCAGAGTATGGCTACACCTTC. Translation gives CASSFLSEYGYTF. Full variable domain (outside the CDR3, taken from reference TRBV11-3 and TRBJ1-2): EAGVVQSPRYKIIEKKQPVAFWCNPISGHNTLYWYLQNLGQGPELLIRYENEEAVDDSQLPKDRFSAERLKGVDSTLKIQPAELGDSAVYLCASSFLSEYGYTFGSGTRLTVV.

The chain carries TRBV6-5 and TRBJ2-3; the match to TRBD2 covers 9 bases. The CDR3 length is 13 residues. CDR1 and CDR2 (germline): MNHEY, SVGAGI. The junction had 4 bases not matched to a gene; V was cut back by 8 bases and J by 4 bases. CDR3 sequence reads: CASFSGGADTQYF. The CDR3 DNA sequence: TGTGCCAGCTTTAGCGGGGGCGCAGATACGCAGTATTTT.

V is TRBV5-4 and J is TRBJ2-2, with D possibly being TRBD1 (5 bases). The CDR3 extends over 16 amino acids. Germline values: CDR1 SGHNT, CDR2 YYREEE (reference sequence). Trimming took off 4 bases at V and 3 bases at J, with 16 bases between the two ends. The CDR3 reads CASSAAGGRDTGELFF. The DNA of the CDR3 is TGTGCCAGCAGCGCTGCCGGCGGCAGGGACACCGGGGAGCTGTTTTTT.

This sequence joins TRBV12-3 or TRBV12-4 and TRBJ2-1, with D unresolved. The germline V and J ends were trimmed by 8 bases and 4 bases, with 12 bases remaining between them. The CDR3 extends over 13 amino acids. The chain's CDR3 is CASHDSPYNEQFF. The CDR3 DNA reads TGTGCCAGCCATGACTCGCCGTACAATGAGCAGTTCTTC.

This chain joins TRBV16 and TRBJ1-3; D gene ambiguous. Trimming stripped 2 bases from V and 0 bases from J, with 5 bases between. The CDR3 is 14 residues long. The germline V gene encodes CDR1 KGHSY and CDR2 FQNENV. This CDR3 reads CASSQMTSGNTIYF. The CDR3 DNA reads as TGTGCCAGCAGCCAAATGACCTCTGGAAACACCATATATTTT.

The chain has TRBV5-1 and TRBJ1-2; D gene ambiguous. CDR1 is SGHRS and CDR2 is YFSETQ in the germline V gene. The CDR3 is 16 residues long. The germline V and J ends were trimmed by 4 bases and 13 bases, with 29 bases remaining between them. The CDR3 nucleotides read TGCGCCAGCAGCCACGGTAACCCGACGACCAAAGCCGGGTCCACCTTC. Its protein product is CASSHGNPTTKAGSTF.

The rearrangement links TRBV19 to TRBJ1-6; unclear D gene. The CDR3 loop spans 15 amino acids. V dropped 5 bases and J dropped 7 bases, with 15 bases sitting between them. Germline V gene sequence: CDR1 LNHDA, CDR2 SQIVND (reference sequence). The CDR3 DNA sequence: TGTGCCAGTAGTCGTTCCCGGGCCATAAATTCACCCCTCCACTTT. Its translation is CASSRSRAINSPLHF.

The chain links TRBV18 to TRBJ1-5; D is ambiguous. CDR3 length equals 15 residues. V was cut by 3 bases and J by 3 bases, with 12 bases left in between. CDR1 KGHSH and CDR2 LQKENI come from the germline V gene. The CDR3 reads CASSPGRQPNQPQHF. CDR3 coding DNA: TGTGCCAGCTCACCCGGGAGGCAGCCCAATCAGCCCCAGCATTTT. Full variable domain (outside the CDR3, taken from reference TRBV18 and TRBJ1-5): NAGVMQNPRHLVRRRGQEARLRCSPMKGHSHVYWYRQLPEEGLKFMVYLQKENIIDESGMPKERFSAEFPKEGPSILRIQQVVRGDSAAYFCASSPGRQPNQPQHFGDGTRLSIL.